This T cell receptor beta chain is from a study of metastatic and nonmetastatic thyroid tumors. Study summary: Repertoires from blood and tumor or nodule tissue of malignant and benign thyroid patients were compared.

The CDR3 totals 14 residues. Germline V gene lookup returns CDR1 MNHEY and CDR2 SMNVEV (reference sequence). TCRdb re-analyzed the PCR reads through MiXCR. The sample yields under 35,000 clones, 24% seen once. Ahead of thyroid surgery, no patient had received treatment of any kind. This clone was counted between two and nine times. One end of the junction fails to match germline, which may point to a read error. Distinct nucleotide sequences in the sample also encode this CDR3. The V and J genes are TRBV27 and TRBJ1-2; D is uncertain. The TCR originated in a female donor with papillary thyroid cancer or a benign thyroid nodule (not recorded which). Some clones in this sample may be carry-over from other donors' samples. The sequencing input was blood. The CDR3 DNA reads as TGTGCCAGCAGTTCTAGGCCATTAGATTATGGGTACACCTTC. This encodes CASSSRPLDYGYTF.